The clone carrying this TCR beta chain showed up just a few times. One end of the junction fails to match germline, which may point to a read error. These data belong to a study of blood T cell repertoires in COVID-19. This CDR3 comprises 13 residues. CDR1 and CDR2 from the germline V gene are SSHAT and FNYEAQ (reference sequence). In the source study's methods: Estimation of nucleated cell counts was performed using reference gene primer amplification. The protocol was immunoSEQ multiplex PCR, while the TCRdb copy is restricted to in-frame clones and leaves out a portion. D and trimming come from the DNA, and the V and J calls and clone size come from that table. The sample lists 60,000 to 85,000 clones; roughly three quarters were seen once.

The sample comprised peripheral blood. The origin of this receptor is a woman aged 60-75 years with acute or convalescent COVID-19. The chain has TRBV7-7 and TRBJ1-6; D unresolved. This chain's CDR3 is CASSLVPYSPLHF. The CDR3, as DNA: TGTGCTAGCAGCTTAGTCCCTTATTCACCCCTCCACTTT.